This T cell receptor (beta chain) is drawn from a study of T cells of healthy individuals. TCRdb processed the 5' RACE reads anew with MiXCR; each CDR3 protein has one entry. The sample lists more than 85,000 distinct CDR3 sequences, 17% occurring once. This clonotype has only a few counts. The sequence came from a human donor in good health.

CDR3 protein: CASRLWETQYF. CDR3 coding DNA: TGTGCCAGCAGGTTGTGGGAGACCCAGTACTTC. The chain joins TRBV11-2 to TRBJ2-5; no firm D call. Trimming pared 6 bases from V and 5 bases from J, leaving 7 bases between. Per germline, CDR1 SGHAT and CDR2 FQNNGV. This CDR3 region has 11 residues.